The 20 T cell receptor beta chains below were found in one sample sequenced in a study of technical replicates of blood from a handful of donors. Clones were read by immunoSEQ multiplex PCR, and TCRdb kept only the in-frame ones, dropping some. The sample consists of more than 65,000 clones, 91% of them appearing once. Material: T cells isolated from PBMCs. The receptors here all came from a human donor in good health. Some clones in this sample may be carry-over from other donors' samples.

The chain is built from TRBV6-5 and TRBJ2-1; D perhaps matches TRBD2 (6 bases). Looked up from germline, CDR1 is MNHEY and CDR2 is SVGAGI. V gave up 0 bases and J gave up 9 bases, with 6 bases separating them. The CDR3 length is 12 residues. The chain's CDR3 is CASSYSGGEQFF. CDR3 coding DNA: TGTGCCAGCAGTTACTCGGGGGGTGAGCAGTTCTTC.

The chain uses TRBV28 and TRBJ2-7; D possibly corresponds to TRBD2 (6 bases). The CDR3 spans 14 residues. V was trimmed by 7 bases and J by 3 bases, leaving 16 bases between them. Looked up from germline, CDR1 is MDHEN and CDR2 is SYDVKM. The CDR3 loop is CASTRGDSYYEQYF. The CDR3 DNA is TGTGCCAGCACTCGAGGGGACTCCTACTACGAGCAGTACTTC.

The chain joins TRBV2 to TRBJ2-1, with 8 nucleotides matching TRBD2. V lost 5 bases, J lost 0 bases, and 3 bases stayed unmatched. The CDR3 length is 15 residues. CDR1 and CDR2 (germline): SNHLY, FYNNEI. CDR3 loop: CASSLSGSSYNEQFF. The CDR3 DNA sequence: TGTGCCAGCAGTCTCAGCGGGAGCTCCTACAATGAGCAGTTCTTC. Combining the CDR3 with reference TRBV2 and TRBJ2-1 gives the whole variable domain EPEVTQTPSHQVTQMGQEVILRCVPISNHLYFYWYRQILGQKVEFLVSFYNNEISEKSEIFDDQFSVERPDGSNFTLKIRSTKLEDSAMYFCASSLSGSSYNEQFFGPGTRLTVL.

V usage is TRBV19 and J usage is TRBJ2-3; 9 bases map to TRBD2. This CDR3 comprises 16 residues. Germline values: CDR1 LNHDA, CDR2 SQIVND (reference sequence). J gave up 3 bases and V 8 bases, and 12 bases lay outside the gene matches. CDR3 bases: TGTGCCAGTTCCTCGTTTTCCAGCGGGGGGACAGATACGCAGTATTTT. Translating gives CASSSFSSGGTDTQYF.

The chain joins TRBV10-1 to TRBJ2-7; D is possibly TRBD1 (6 bases). V gave up 4 bases and J gave up 7 bases, with 14 bases separating them. Germline-derived CDR1 and CDR2 are WNHNN and SYGVQD (reference sequence). This CDR3 contains 13 residues. CDR3 amino acids: CASSGWGHGEQYF. The CDR3 nucleotides read TGCGCCAGCAGTGGCTGGGGGCATGGGGAGCAGTACTTC.

The V gene is TRBV2, the J gene TRBJ2-7; a possible D gene is TRBD2 (6 bases). Trimming pared 7 bases from V and 6 bases from J, leaving 22 bases between. The germline gives CDR1 SNHLY, CDR2 FYNNEI. The CDR3 has 15 amino acids. CDR3 protein: CASTRGGVLASEQYF. In DNA, the CDR3 is TGTGCCAGCACCCGGGGCGGGGTGCTTGCTTCCGAGCAGTACTTC.

V and J are TRBV6-1 and TRBJ2-6, with unresolved D. The CDR3 contains 17 residues. Germline V gene data show CDR1 as MNHNS and CDR2 as SASEGT. V was pared by 4 bases and J by 0 bases, with 13 bases between. The CDR3 region is CASSVSAAVSGANVLTF. In nucleotides, the CDR3 is TGTGCCAGCAGTGTCTCGGCGGCCGTCTCTGGGGCCAACGTCCTGACTTTC.

Here the CDR3 DNA reads TGTGCCAGCAGCCTAACTAGCGGAGGGGTGAATGAGCAGTTCTTC. It specifies CASSLTSGGVNEQFF. The chain employs TRBV7-2 and TRBJ2-1; 8 bases match TRBD2. Trimming removed 5 bases from V and 7 bases from J; junction bases left unmatched: 10. The CDR3 is made up of 15 amino acids. CDR1 and CDR2 from the germline V gene are SGHTA and FQGNSA.

The chain links TRBV19 to TRBJ2-7; perhaps TRBD2 as D (5 bases). The CDR3 is 14 amino acids. Trimming removed 5 bases at V and 0 bases at J, with 11 bases between. Per germline, CDR1 LNHDA and CDR2 SQIVND (reference sequence). This CDR3 is CASSWSGSSYEQYF. The CDR3 coding sequence is TGTGCCAGTAGTTGGTCGGGGAGCTCCTACGAGCAGTACTTC.

This chain connects TRBV29-1 to TRBJ2-7; the match to TRBD2 covers 7 bases. Germline loops: CDR1 SQVTM, CDR2 ANQGSEA. The CDR3 runs 15 residues. V lost 1 base, J lost 6 bases, and 12 bases stayed unmatched. In DNA form, the CDR3 reads TGCAGCGTTGAAGTCTTAAGGAATAGGGAGGGCGAGCAGTACTTC. This translates into CSVEVLRNREGEQYF.

The genes are TRBV6-5 and TRBJ2-3; the D gene is possibly TRBD2 (5 bases). Trimming took 7 bases from V and 4 from J, leaving 18 bases between them. CDR1 is MNHEY and CDR2 is SVGAGI in the germline V gene. The CDR3 runs to 15 residues. The CDR3 loop reads CASTPPGSMADTQYF. CDR3 DNA sequence: TGTGCCAGCACCCCCCCGGGGAGTATGGCAGATACGCAGTATTTT.

This chain links TRBV16 with TRBJ2-7; 9 bases fit TRBD1. The germline V gene has CDR1 KGHSY and CDR2 FQNENV. Germline trimming cut 4 bases from V and 2 bases from J; bases unmatched to any gene: 6. The CDR3 extends over 15 amino acids. DNA for the CDR3: TGTGCCAGCAGCCCACAGACAGGGGGGACCTACGAGCAGTACTTC. This sequence encodes CASSPQTGGTYEQYF.

The rearrangement links TRBV25-1 to TRBJ2-5, with TRBD2 identical over 9 bases. The V segment lost 4 bases and the J segment 6 bases; nucleotides outside the gene matches: 3. Germline V gene lookup returns CDR1 MGHDK and CDR2 SYGVNS. The CDR3 runs to 13 residues. The CDR3 is CASSVLAGQTQYF. As DNA, the CDR3 is TGTGCCAGCAGTGTTCTAGCGGGGCAGACCCAGTACTTC.

Here the CDR3 reads CATSRDSGRGAPFTGELFF. DNA for the CDR3: TGTGCCACCAGCAGAGATTCGGGCAGGGGAGCCCCCTTCACCGGGGAGCTGTTTTTT. The chain couples TRBV15 to TRBJ2-2, with D perhaps TRBD1 (6 bases). V shed 0 bases and J shed 4 bases, with 21 bases lying between them. Germline CDR1 reads LNHNV; CDR2 reads YYDKDF (reference sequence). The CDR3 is made up of 19 amino acids.

CDR3 nucleotide sequence: TGTGCCACCAGCTCCCGGGACAGGGTGTTCAATGAGCAGTTCTTC. Amino acids: CATSSRDRVFNEQFF. This chain connects TRBV15 to TRBJ2-1; 9 bases line up with TRBD1. Germline-derived CDR1 and CDR2 are LNHNV and YYDKDF (reference sequence). The length of the CDR3 is 15 residues. The V and J ends lost 5 bases and 6 bases, in that order; junction bases with no gene match: 8.

The V gene is TRBV19, the J gene TRBJ1-2; 7 bases map to TRBD1. This CDR3 spans 14 amino acids. Germline V gene data show CDR1 as LNHDA and CDR2 as SQIVND (reference sequence). Losses at the gene ends were 2 bases for V and 2 bases for J; bases not matched to a gene: 2. As DNA, the CDR3 is TGTGCCAGTAGTATAAGGGACAGCAACTATGGCTACACCTTC. Protein product: CASSIRDSNYGYTF.

This sequence joins TRBV19 and TRBJ1-2; 7 positions match TRBD1. J lost 0 bases, V lost 5 bases, and 6 bases had no gene match. Germline CDR1 reads LNHDA; CDR2 reads SQIVND (reference sequence). CDR3 length: 15 amino acids. DNA for the CDR3: TGTGCCAGTAGTCTTAAACAGGGGACTAACTATGGCTACACCTTC. The encoded protein is CASSLKQGTNYGYTF.

The chain couples TRBV4-1 to TRBJ2-1; the match to TRBD2 covers 7 bases. Germline CDR1 and CDR2: MGHRA and YSYEKL. V trimming: 6 bases; J trimming: 9 bases; junction bases outside the gene matches: 17. The CDR3 totals 16 residues. In DNA, the CDR3 is TGCGCCAGCAGACCAAATAGTGGACTAGGGAGCAGTGAGCAGTTCTTC. Translating gives CASRPNSGLGSSEQFF.

The chain links TRBV5-1 to TRBJ1-1; D is unresolved. Trimming took off 4 bases at V and 0 bases at J, with 13 bases between the two ends. CDR1 SGHRS and CDR2 YFSETQ come from the germline V gene. This CDR3 contains 15 residues. This CDR3 is CASSPPGRLNTEAFF. In DNA form, the CDR3 reads TGCGCCAGCAGCCCACCCGGGAGATTGAACACTGAAGCTTTCTTT. Complete variable domain (other parts from reference TRBV5-1 and TRBJ1-1): KAGVTQTPRYLIKTRGQQVTLSCSPISGHRSVSWYQQTPGQGLQFLFEYFSETQRNKGNFPGRFSGRQFSNSRSEMNVSTLELGDSALYLCASSPPGRLNTEAFFGQGTRLTVV.

This sequence joins TRBV4-1 and TRBJ2-1; 7 bases fit TRBD2. The V gene's germline CDR1 is MGHRA and CDR2 YSYEKL. V was pared by 6 bases and J by 2 bases, with 10 bases of the junction left unmatched. The CDR3 contains 16 residues. The CDR3, as DNA: TGCGCCAGCAGTAAGAACCGGGACTACGCCTACAATGAGCAGTTCTTC. This encodes CASSKNRDYAYNEQFF.